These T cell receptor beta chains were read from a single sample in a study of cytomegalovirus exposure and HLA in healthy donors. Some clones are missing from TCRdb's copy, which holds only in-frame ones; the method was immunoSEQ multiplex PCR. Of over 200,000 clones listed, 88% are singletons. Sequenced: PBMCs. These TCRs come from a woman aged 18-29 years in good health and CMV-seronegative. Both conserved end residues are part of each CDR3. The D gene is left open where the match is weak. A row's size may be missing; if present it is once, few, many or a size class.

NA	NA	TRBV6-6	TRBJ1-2	TGTGCCAGCAGTTACTCGAGGGAAGCTAACTATGGCTACACCTTC	CASSYSREANYGYTF
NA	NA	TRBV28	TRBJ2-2	TGTGCCAGCAGTTTATGGAGTAGGGGGGGATCCGGGGAGCTGTTTTTT	CASSLWSRGGSGELFF
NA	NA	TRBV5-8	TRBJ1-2	TGTGCCAGGAAACGGGACAACCTTCCTAACTATGGCTACACCTTC	CARKRDNLPNYGYTF
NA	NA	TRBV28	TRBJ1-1	TGTGCCAGCAGTTCCCCCAGTAGGGGGTGGAATGAAGCTTTCTTT	CASSSPSRGWNEAFF
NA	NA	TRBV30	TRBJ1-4	TGTGCCTGGAGTGTACGGGAAAAACTGTTTTTT	CAWSVREKLFF
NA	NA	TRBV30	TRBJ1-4	TGTGCCTGGAGTGGGGGGGTAGGGGATGAAAAACTGTTTTTT	CAWSGGVGDEKLFF
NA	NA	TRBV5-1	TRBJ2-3	TGCGCCAGCAGCTTGGCCTGGGAGACAGATACGCAGTATTTT	CASSLAWETDTQYF
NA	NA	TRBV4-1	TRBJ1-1	TGCGCCAGCAGCCAGGATTCGGGGAACACTGAAGCTTTCTTT	CASSQDSGNTEAFF
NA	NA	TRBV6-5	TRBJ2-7	TGTGCCAGCGGGCACAGGGACGAGCAGTACTTC	CASGHRDEQYF
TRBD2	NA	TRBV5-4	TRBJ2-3	TGTGCCAGCAGCTTCGCTCCTAGCGGGAGTGGGACAGATACGCAGTATTTT	CASSFAPSGSGTDTQYF
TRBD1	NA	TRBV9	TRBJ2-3	TGTGCCAGCAGCGCTGGACAGGGTATATTCACAGATACGCAGTATTTT	CASSAGQGIFTDTQYF
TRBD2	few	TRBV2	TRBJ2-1	TGTGCCAGCAGTGTCCGTAGCGGGAGCGAGCAGTTCTTC	CASSVRSGSEQFF
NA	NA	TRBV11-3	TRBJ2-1	TGTGCCAGCAGCTTTAGCGGTGGGGACAATGAGCAGTTCTTC	CASSFSGGDNEQFF
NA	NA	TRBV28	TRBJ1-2	TGTGCCAGCAGTTTGTTGTCTAGGGGTGGCTACACCTTC	CASSLLSRGGYTF
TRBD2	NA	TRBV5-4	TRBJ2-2	TGTGCCAGCAGCTCTAGCGGGAGGGCCCTCCTTGGCGGGGAGCTGTTTTTT	CASSSSGRALLGGELFF
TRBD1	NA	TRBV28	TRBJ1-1	TGTGCCAGCAGTCCCACTGGGGGACAGGGGACAAGAGCTTTCTTT	CASSPTGGQGTRAFF
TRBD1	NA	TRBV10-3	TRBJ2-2	TGTGCCATCAGTGAGTTCGACAGGGGGAAGAACACCGGGGAGCTGTTTTTT	CAISEFDRGKNTGELFF
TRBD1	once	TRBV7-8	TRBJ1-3	TGTGCCAGCAGAGAATGGACAGGGAAAAACACCATATATTTT	CASREWTGKNTIYF
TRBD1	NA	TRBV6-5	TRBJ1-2	TGTGCCAGCAGTTCCGACAGGGGGAACTATGGCTACACCTTC	CASSSDRGNYGYTF
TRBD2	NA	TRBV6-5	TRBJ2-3	TGTGCCAGCAGTTCCTCCGGGCCCGCGCTGAGCGGGGCGCAGTATTTT	CASSSSGPALSGAQYF
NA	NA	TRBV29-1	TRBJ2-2	TGCAGCGTTCATCACACCGGGGAGCTGTTTTTT	CSVHHTGELFF
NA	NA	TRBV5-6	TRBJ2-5	TGTGCCAGCAGCTTTCGGGTAGTCGAGACCCAGTACTTC	CASSFRVVETQYF
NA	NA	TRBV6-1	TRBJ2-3	TGTGCCAGCAGCGTTGACAGGACTAGCACAGATACGCAGTATTTT	CASSVDRTSTDTQYF
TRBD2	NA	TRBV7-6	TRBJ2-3	TGTGCCAGCAGCTTTAGTAGAAAACGGGGTAGCGGGTCGCAGTATTTT	CASSFSRKRGSGSQYF
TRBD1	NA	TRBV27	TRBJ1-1	TGTGCCAGCAGTTTCACAGGGGGCGGTGAAGCTTTCTTT	CASSFTGGGEAFF
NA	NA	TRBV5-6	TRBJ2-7	TGTGCCAGCAGCTTGGGAATGCGGCAGCCCCCCTACGAGCAGTACTTC	CASSLGMRQPPYEQYF
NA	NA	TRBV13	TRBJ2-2	TGTGCCAGCAGCTCCTACAGGGAAAACACCGGGGAGCTGTTTTTT	CASSSYRENTGELFF
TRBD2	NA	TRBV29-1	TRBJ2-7	TGCAGCGTCGGACCCTCTAGGGAGGGTTCCGACTACGAGCAGTACTTC	CSVGPSREGSDYEQYF
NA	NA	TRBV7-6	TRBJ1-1	TGTGCCAGCAGCTTATCTTACAGGGACACTGAAGCTTTCTTT	CASSLSYRDTEAFF
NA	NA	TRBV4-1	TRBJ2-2	TGCGCCAGCAGCCAGCCTCAGGGGGGTCGCACCGGGGAGCTGTTTTTT	CASSQPQGGRTGELFF
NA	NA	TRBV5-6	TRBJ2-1	TGTGCCAGCGGAAAGACGGGACACCTGAACTCCAATGAGCAGTTCTTC	CASGKTGHLNSNEQFF
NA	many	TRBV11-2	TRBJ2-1	TGTGCCAGCAGCTTAAACGGTCCCTACAATGAGCAGTTCTTC	CASSLNGPYNEQFF
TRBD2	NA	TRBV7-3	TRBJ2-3	TGTGCCAGCAGCTTTAGCGGGAGGGCCTCGGATACGCAGTATTTT	CASSFSGRASDTQYF
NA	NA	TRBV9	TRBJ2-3	TGTGCCAGCAGCGAACAGCCCACAGATACGCAGTATTTT	CASSEQPTDTQYF
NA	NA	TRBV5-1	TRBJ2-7	TGCGCCAGCAGCTTGCTACCCTCAACCTACGAGCAGTACTTC	CASSLLPSTYEQYF
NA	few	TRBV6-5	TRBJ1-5	TGTGCCAGCAATTTACGTAGGGGTTCAGATCAGCCCCAGCATTTT	CASNLRRGSDQPQHF
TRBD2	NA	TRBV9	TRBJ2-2	TGTGCCAGCAGCGTAGGACTAGCGGGAGGACCGAACACCGGGGAGCTGTTTTTT	CASSVGLAGGPNTGELFF
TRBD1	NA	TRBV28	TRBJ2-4	TGTGCCAGCAAGGGTGGACAGGGGGCTGACATTCAGTACTTC	CASKGGQGADIQYF
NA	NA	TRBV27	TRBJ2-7	TGTGCCAGCAGTTTAGAACGGCGGCAGGCTGCGGTCCGGGGTCACGAGCAGTACTTC	CASSLERRQAAVRGHEQYF
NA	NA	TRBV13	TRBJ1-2	TGTGCCAGCAGCATAGCTTCTCTCAACTATGGCTACACCTTC	CASSIASLNYGYTF
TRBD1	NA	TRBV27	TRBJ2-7	TGTGCCAGCAGTTCACAGGGGGTCCAAGGAGACGAGCAGTACTTC	CASSSQGVQGDEQYF
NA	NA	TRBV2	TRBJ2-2	TGTGCCAGCAGTGGAGGGTTATCGGGGGTTCTAATGAACACCGGGGAGCTGTTTTTT	CASSGGLSGVLMNTGELFF
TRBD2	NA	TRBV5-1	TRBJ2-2	TGCGCCAGCACCAGCCTAGCGGACACCGGGGAGCTGTTTTTT	CASTSLADTGELFF
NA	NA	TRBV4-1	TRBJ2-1	TGCGCCAGCAGCCAAAGCGTCCCGATCGCGGTAGCGGTCAATGAGCAGTTCTTC	CASSQSVPIAVAVNEQFF
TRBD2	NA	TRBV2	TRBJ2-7	TGTGCCAGCCGCAGGGAAACTAGCGCGTATTTCTACGAGCAGTACTTC	CASRRETSAYFYEQYF
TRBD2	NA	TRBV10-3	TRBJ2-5	TGTGCCATCAGTAGAACCGGGACTAGCGGGAGTGATGAGACCCAGTACTTC	CAISRTGTSGSDETQYF
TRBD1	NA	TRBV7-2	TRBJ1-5	TGTGCCAGCAGCCCGGACAGGGGGTACAATCAGCCCCAGCATTTT	CASSPDRGYNQPQHF
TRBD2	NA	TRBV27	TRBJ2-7	TGTGCCAGCAGTTCCAGACTCATAGCGGGATACGAGCAGTACTTC	CASSSRLIAGYEQYF
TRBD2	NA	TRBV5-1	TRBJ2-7	TGCGCCAGCAGCTCCGGGACTAAGAATACGAACCAGTACTTC	CASSSGTKNTNQYF
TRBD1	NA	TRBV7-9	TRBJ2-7	TGTGCCAGCAGCCCCCTACCCGGACAGGACTACGAGCAGTACTTC	CASSPLPGQDYEQYF
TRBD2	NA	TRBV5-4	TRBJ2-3	TGTGCCAGCAGCTTGGTGGCTAGCGGGACAAGCACAGATACGCAGTATTTT	CASSLVASGTSTDTQYF